The 10 T cell receptor beta chains in this list originate from one sample, sequenced in a study of tissue T cells after allogeneic stem cell transplantation. Assay: immunoSEQ multiplex PCR; the TCRdb copy retains only in-frame clones and omits some. The sample holds some 47,000 clones, around 70% seen once. The sample taken for sequencing was sorted cells pooled from one or two spleens. Every receptor here comes from a pool of C57BL/6 mice in good health.

The sample holds a few counts of this clone. Gene names and germline match the mouse. From the germline J gene comes the end of the CDR3, since the read stops 1 residue before it. This chain uses TRBV23 with TRBJ2-2; the DNA was not used to check the table's D call, TRBD1. CDR1 KGHTA and CDR2 FQNQQP come from the germline V gene. CDR3 length: 15 amino acids. The covered CDR3 bases are TGCTCCAGCAGTCAATCATCCAGGGGGAACGGGCAGCTCTAC. Protein: CSSSQSSRGNGQLY. From start to end, the CDR3 is CSSSQSSRGNGQLYF.

This clone was recorded only once. The gene names here belong to mouse. The CDR3 end is not reached by the read, which stops 1 residue before it; the germline J gene fills it in. V gene TRBV15 combines with J gene TRBJ2-7; TRBD2 matches at 8 bases. The CDR3 sequence is 13 residues long. CDR1 is SGHND, CDR2 FRSKSL, per germline. V shed 6 bases, J shed 4 bases, and the junction held 5 bases outside the gene matches. CDR3 in amino acids: CASRRDWRYEQYF. The DNA read from the CDR3 is TGTGCCAGCAGGCGGGACTGGCGATATGAACAGTAC.

In regard to this clone: All gene names here are mouse names. The missing CDR3 end, 1 residue past where the read stops, is filled in from the germline J gene. V gene TRBV1 combines with J gene TRBJ2-7, with 7 nucleotides matching TRBD1. With V trimmed by 4 bases and J by 0 bases, 3 bases remained unmatched. Per germline, CDR1 NSQYPW and CDR2 LRSPGD (reference sequence). The CDR3 is made up of 14 amino acids. CDR3 DNA (partial): TGCACCTGCAGTGTGGGACAGTTCTCCTATGAACAGTAC. Translation: CTCSVGQFSYEQY. The entire CDR3 is CTCSVGQFSYEQYF. Full variable domain (rest looked up from reference TRBV1 and TRBJ2-7): VTLLEQNPRWRLVPRGQAVNLRCILKNSQYPWMSWYQQDLQKQLQWLFTLRSPGDKEVKSLPGADYLATRVTDTELRLQVANMSQGRTLYCTCSVGQFSYEQYFGPGTRLTVL.

Note on this clone: Mouse gene names and germline throughout. The read halts 1 residue ahead of the CDR3 end, with the missing end drawn from the germline J gene. The chain links TRBV13-2 to TRBJ2-1, with 13 bases lining up with TRBD2. Germline values: CDR1 NNHNN, CDR2 SYGAGS (reference sequence). The junction had 2 bases not matched to a gene; V was cut back by 3 bases and J by 5 bases. This CDR3 comprises 15 residues. The covered CDR3 bases are TGTGCCAGCGGTGGGACTGGGGGGGCGCATGCTGAGCAGTTC. Its translation is CASGGTGGAHAEQF. The whole CDR3 region reads CASGGTGGAHAEQFF.

With regard to this clone: Here the gene names and germline are mouse. Read coverage stops 1 residue before the CDR3 terminus; the germline J gene supplies the remainder. The chain uses TRBV31 and TRBJ2-1, with no clear D. Germline values: CDR1 GKSSPN, CDR2 SITVG. This CDR3 has 12 amino acids. Trimming cost V 4 bases and J 3 bases, with 7 bases left between them. Partial CDR3 DNA: TGTGCCTGGACAGGAATCTATGCTGAGCAGTTC. It is translated as CAWTGIYAEQF. The complete CDR3 reads CAWTGIYAEQFF.

This clone appeared a few times. The genes are named according to mouse. The missing CDR3 end, 1 residue past where the read stops, is filled in from the germline J gene. This chain links TRBV2 with TRBJ1-5; D is unresolved. From germline, CDR1 is LGHNA and CDR2 YSYQKL. This CDR3 region has 12 residues. V lost 3 bases and J lost 4, with 4 bases in between. Partial CDR3 DNA: TGTGCCAGCAGCCACCAAAACCAGGCTCCGCTT. Residues: CASSHQNQAPL. The full CDR3 sequence reads CASSHQNQAPLF.

Comment on this clone: Mouse names are used for the genes. The CDR3 is cut off 1 residue early in the read; its end comes from the germline J gene. V usage is TRBV5 and J usage is TRBJ2-5; the D call may be TRBD1 or TRBD2 (5 bases each). V was clipped by 1 base and J by 4 bases, with 6 bases between them. This CDR3 comprises 13 residues. Germline CDR1 and CDR2: LGHNA and YNLKQL (reference sequence). The CDR3 DNA, read in part, is TGTGCCAGCAGCCAAGGGGGGAAAGACACCCAGTAC. Translated: CASSQGGKDTQY. The whole CDR3 protein is CASSQGGKDTQYF.

As concerns this clone: The genes are named according to mouse. The read stops 1 residue short of the end of the CDR3; the missing end is completed from the germline J gene. The V and J genes are TRBV15 and TRBJ1-1, with D possibly TRBD1 on 5 matching bases. Between the trimmed V and J ends, which lost 3 bases and 5 bases, there was a span of 10 bases. CDR1 and CDR2 (germline): SGHND, FRSKSL. This CDR3 contains 13 residues. CDR3 DNA (partial): TGTGCCAGCAGTTTTGGCAGGGAGACAGAAGTCTTC. Translation gives CASSFGRETEVF. The complete CDR3 protein is CASSFGRETEVFF.

In its sample, this clone was seen a few times. Mouse names are used for the genes. The read halts 1 residue ahead of the CDR3 end, with the missing end drawn from the germline J gene. The V gene is TRBV13-1, the J gene TRBJ1-5, with 7 bases lining up with TRBD1. There are 14 residues in the CDR3. Germline V gives CDR1 NSHNY, CDR2 SYGAGN. The J segment lost 0 bases and the V segment lost 5 bases, leaving 2 bases of the junction unmatched. CDR3 residues: CASRGQHNNQAPLF. The covered CDR3 bases are TGTGCCAGCAGGGGACAGCATAACAACCAGGCTCCGCTT.

Concerning this clone itself: Each gene name is a mouse one. The read comes to an end 1 residue before the CDR3 does, leaving the germline J gene to fill in the end. J is TRBJ1-6 and V is TRBV3; D is unresolved. TRBJ1-6 is reported as an ORF; its role is uncertain. Trimming cost V 0 bases and J 8 bases, with 5 bases left between them. The CDR3 runs to 13 residues. Germline values: CDR1 SNHLY, CDR2 FYNGKV (reference sequence). CDR3 DNA, as far as it was read: TGTGCCAGCAGCTTAGCGCGGGATTCGCCCCTCTAC. Encoded protein: CASSLARDSPLY. In full, the CDR3 is CASSLARDSPLYF.